A single sample is the source of the 5 T cell receptor beta chains below, sequenced in a study of CD8+ T cells in alopecia areata. Following extraction, RNA underwent reverse transcription to cDNA, which served as the sequencing template. Generated by immunoSEQ multiplex PCR, the TCRdb table keeps only in-frame clones and is missing some. The sample lists under 250,000 clones, 50% to 70% occurring once. This specimen consisted of CD4+ T cells sorted from blood, obtained at week 0. These receptors came from a human donor with alopecia areata.

This clone was seen a handful of times. The chain joins TRBV7-7 to TRBJ1-4; D gene uncertain. There are 13 residues in the CDR3. Trimming took 3 bases from V and 8 from J, leaving 10 bases between them. Per germline, CDR1 SSHAT and CDR2 FNYEAQ (reference sequence). CDR3 DNA sequence: TGTGCCAGCAGCTTGAGTCTGGGGGAAAAACTGTTTTTT. Translated, it gives CASSLSLGEKLFF.

The chain joins TRBV29-1 to TRBJ1-2; TRBD1 matches at 8 bases. The CDR3 spans 16 residues. V trimming: 2 bases; J trimming: 5 bases; junction bases outside the gene matches: 13. Germline V gene sequence: CDR1 SQVTM, CDR2 ANQGSEA. This chain's CDR3 is CSVEPRFGQGGYGYTF. The DNA of the CDR3 is TGCAGCGTTGAACCTCGGTTCGGACAGGGCGGATATGGCTACACCTTC. The entire variable domain, with the rest obtained from reference TRBV29-1 and TRBJ1-2, is as follows: SAVISQKPSRDICQRGTSLTIQCQVDSQVTMMFWYRQQPGQSLTLIATANQGSEATYESGFVIDKFPISRPNLTFSTLTVSNMSPEDSSIYLCSVEPRFGQGGYGYTFGSGTRLTVV.

The J gene is TRBJ2-5, the V gene TRBV6-6, with D hard to call. The J call could be wrong; TRBJ2-7 is a better fit for the DNA end. CDR3 length: 14 residues. Germline CDR1 reads MNHNY; CDR2 reads SVGAGI (reference sequence). CDR3 sequence: CASSHERVSYEQYF. The CDR3 region has the DNA TGTGCCAGCAGTCATGAGCGAGTATCCTACGAGCAGTACTTC.

Concerning this clone: The same CDR3 arises from other DNA sequences in this sample as well. The chain couples TRBV2 to TRBJ2-3, with D unclear. Trimming shortened V by 5 bases and J by 3 bases, and 3 bases separated the two germline ends. CDR1 is SNHLY and CDR2 is FYNNEI in the germline V gene. CDR3 length: 11 amino acids. CDR3 DNA: TGTGCCAGCAGTTATACAGATACGCAGTATTTT. Protein sequence: CASSYTDTQYF.

This clone has a handful of counts. V usage is TRBV4-2 and J usage is TRBJ1-2; no reliable D call. With 0 bases removed from V and 8 bases from J, the gap between germline ends came to 13 bases. This CDR3 region has 14 residues. CDR1 LGHNA and CDR2 YNFKEQ come from the germline V gene. Here the CDR3 reads CASSQEGWSEGYTF. DNA for the CDR3: TGTGCCAGCAGCCAAGAGGGGTGGAGTGAAGGCTACACCTTC.